This T cell receptor (beta chain) was documented in a study of T cells in Graves' hyperthyroidism and ophthalmopathy. TCR beta CDR3 regions were amplified from RNA transcripts. RT-PCR in the first round (using the HTBI primer set) targeted the TCR CDR3. TCRdb redid the calling of the multiplex PCR reads with MiXCR, one entry per CDR3 protein. Of about half a million distinct CDR3 sequences in the sample, around 22% were seen once. Fresh peripheral blood, about 9.6 ml, yielded the PBMCs. Per germline, CDR1 DFQATT and CDR2 SNEGSKA (reference sequence). Deletions cut 3 bases from V and 0 bases from J, with 9 bases between. This CDR3 has 13 amino acids.

V usage is TRBV20-1 and J usage is TRBJ2-7, with D uncertain. What was sequenced was blood. The source of this sequence is a woman aged 25-40 years with Graves' ophthalmopathy. Here the CDR3 reads CSASYIFSYEQYF. CDR3 nucleotides: TGCAGTGCTAGTTATATCTTCTCCTACGAGCAGTACTTC.